The 32 T cell receptor beta chains reported below all come from one sample, sequenced in a study of shared clonotypes between healthy human individuals. The protocol was immunoSEQ multiplex PCR, while the TCRdb copy is restricted to in-frame clones and leaves out a portion. This sample has over a million clones, with roughly 96% found just once. Material: naive CD4+ T cells sorted from blood. Subset of the sample: CD45RA+ positively selected. The source of these receptors is a man aged 30 to 39 in good health.

The genes are TRBV4-2 and TRBJ2-1, with 11 bases that match TRBD2. CDR1 and CDR2 (germline): LGHNA, YNFKEQ. This CDR3 is 15 amino acids long. J gave up 5 bases and V 2 bases, and 2 bases lay outside the gene matches. CDR3 protein: CASSQPGLADNEQFF. The CDR3 DNA reads as TGTGCCAGCAGCCAACCGGGACTAGCGGACAATGAGCAGTTCTTC.

The chain joins TRBV2 to TRBJ1-2; D is perhaps TRBD1 (5 bases). V lost 8 bases and J 2 bases, leaving 21 bases between the germline ends. Germline V CDR1 and CDR2: SNHLY, FYNNEI. The CDR3 loop spans 16 amino acids. CDR3 coding DNA: TGTGCCAGCTATAGGGGACTTGGACAATTGAACTATGGCTACACCTTC. This sequence encodes CASYRGLGQLNYGYTF.

As to this clone: Other DNA sequences in this sample translate to the same CDR3. The chain has TRBV28 and TRBJ2-7; D not certain. Per germline, CDR1 MDHEN and CDR2 SYDVKM. V was clipped by 4 bases and J by 8 bases, with 9 bases between them. The CDR3 loop spans 11 amino acids. CDR3 in DNA: TGTGCCAGCAGTTCGCCCCCCCAGCAGTACTTC. This codes for CASSSPPQQYF.

The V and J genes are TRBV5-4 and TRBJ2-1, with 8 bases aligning to TRBD1. J was trimmed by 6 bases and V by 4 bases; bases with no gene match: 9. Germline lookup yields CDR1 SGHNT and CDR2 YYREEE (reference sequence). The CDR3 length is 15 residues. The CDR3 DNA is TGTGCCAGCAGCACTAGACAGGGGAACGGCAATGAGCAGTTCTTC. Translated, it gives CASSTRQGNGNEQFF.

This chain joins TRBV7-9 and TRBJ1-4; 10 bases line up with TRBD1. This CDR3 contains 16 residues. Germline lookup yields CDR1 SEHNR and CDR2 FQNEAQ (reference sequence). After removal of 6 bases from V and 3 bases from J, the junction contained 7 bases not matched to a gene. The CDR3 loop reads CASSRRQGAPNEKLFF. For the CDR3, the DNA is TGTGCCAGCAGTCGAAGACAGGGGGCGCCTAATGAAAAACTGTTTTTT.

The chain combines TRBV5-1 with TRBJ1-1; the D is unclear. The CDR3 extends over 14 amino acids. Germline loops: CDR1 SGHRS, CDR2 YFSETQ. The V gene lost 0 bases and the J gene lost 7 bases, with 13 bases spanning the gap. CDR3 loop: CASSLVGGIFEAFF. The CDR3 region has the DNA TGCGCCAGCAGCTTGGTCGGCGGGATTTTTGAAGCTTTCTTT.

This clone has more than one count but fewer than ten. The chain uses TRBV7-3 and TRBJ2-2, with D perhaps TRBD1 (5 bases). The V gene lost 5 bases and the J gene lost 7 bases, with 17 bases spanning the gap. Germline V gives CDR1 SGHTA, CDR2 FQGTGA. This CDR3 contains 15 residues. For the CDR3, the DNA is TGTGCCAGCAGCCCCACACTGGGGCAGGGCGGGGAGCTGTTTTTT. Translation: CASSPTLGQGGELFF.

The chain is built from TRBV28 and TRBJ1-4; D is ambiguous. V was trimmed by 4 bases and J by 7 bases, leaving 10 bases between them. The germline V gene encodes CDR1 MDHEN and CDR2 SYDVKM. This CDR3 is built from 13 residues. CDR3 loop: CASSSRKSEKLFF. CDR3 in DNA: TGTGCCAGCAGTTCCAGGAAGAGTGAAAAACTGTTTTTT.

The chain uses TRBV7-8 and TRBJ2-2, with D possibly matching TRBD2 (5 bases). The CDR3 totals 14 residues. Between the trimmed V and J ends, which lost 3 bases and 5 bases, there was a span of 10 bases. Germline V CDR1 and CDR2: SGHVS, FQNEAQ. CDR3 sequence (DNA): TGTGCCAGCAGCTTCCGGGGTTATACCGGGGAGCTGTTTTTT. This sequence encodes CASSFRGYTGELFF.

The rearrangement links TRBV27 to TRBJ2-1; perhaps TRBD1 as D (6 bases). The CDR3 is 14 amino acids. Germline V gene data show CDR1 as MNHEY and CDR2 as SMNVEV (reference sequence). The V and J ends lost 7 bases and 7 bases respectively, with 17 bases between them. CDR3 sequence reads: CASTHLGGLNEQFF. The CDR3 nucleotides are TGTGCCAGCACCCACCTAGGGGGTTTGAATGAGCAGTTCTTC.

The chain combines TRBV10-1 with TRBJ2-1, with TRBD2 matching over 12 bases. The ends lost 2 bases at V and 7 bases at J; junction bases unmatched: 6. Germline-derived CDR1 and CDR2 are WNHNN and SYGVQD (reference sequence). The CDR3 runs to 16 residues. The CDR3 DNA is TGCGCCAGCAGTGAGAAGACTAGCGGGAGTAAAAATGAGCAGTTCTTC. The encoded protein is CASSEKTSGSKNEQFF.

This clone was counted once. The CDR3 nucleotides are TGTGCCAGCAGCCAAGACAGTCGGAGTGGGTACGAGCAGTACTTC. It specifies CASSQDSRSGYEQYF. This rearrangement joins TRBV14 to TRBJ2-7; no clear D gene. The CDR3 consists of 15 residues. Germline V gene sequence: CDR1 SGHDN, CDR2 FVKESK. The germline V and J ends were trimmed by 0 bases and 4 bases, with 13 bases remaining between them.

Turning to this clone: Other DNA sequences within the sample encode an identical CDR3. The CDR3 DNA reads TGTGCCAGCAGCTACCGGACTAGCGGGACCGGGGAGCTGTTTTTT. Its protein is CASSYRTSGTGELFF. This chain joins TRBV7-2 and TRBJ2-2, with TRBD2 matching over 11 bases. The V and J ends lost 4 bases and 5 bases, in that order; junction bases with no gene match: 3. This CDR3 contains 15 residues. From germline, CDR1 is SGHTA and CDR2 FQGNSA.

The chain recombines TRBV7-9 with TRBJ2-7; perhaps TRBD2 as D (6 bases). Trimming cost V 10 bases and J 3 bases, with 16 bases left between them. The CDR3 runs to 13 residues. The V gene's germline CDR1 is SEHNR and CDR2 FQNEAQ (reference sequence). The CDR3 sequence is CATRGGNNYEQYF. In DNA, the CDR3 is TGTGCCACCCGAGGCGGGAACAACTACGAGCAGTACTTC.

The chain links TRBV25-1 to TRBJ1-3; the D is unclear. Germline assignment: CDR1 MGHDK and CDR2 SYGVNS. This CDR3 is 13 amino acids long. The germline V and J ends were trimmed by 6 bases and 3 bases, with 9 bases remaining between them. CDR3 amino acids: CASRDDYGNTIYF. The CDR3 coding sequence is TGTGCCAGCAGAGACGACTATGGAAACACCATATATTTT.

The V gene is TRBV10-3, the J gene TRBJ1-4; no reliable D call. This CDR3 contains 14 residues. V was cut by 0 bases and J by 6 bases, with 8 bases left in between. CDR1 and CDR2 (germline): ENHRY, SYGVKD. The CDR3 reads CAISESPEDEKLFF. The CDR3, as DNA: TGTGCCATCAGTGAGTCGCCGGAGGATGAAAAACTGTTTTTT.

This clone was seen once. The chain combines TRBV7-9 with TRBJ2-3, with a weak D call TRBD1 (6 bases). Trimming cost V 10 bases and J 0 bases, with 23 bases left between them. The CDR3 extends over 17 amino acids. Germline V lookup: CDR1 SEHNR, CDR2 FQNEAQ (reference sequence). This CDR3 reads CATIQGALATSTDTQYF. CDR3 coding DNA: TGTGCCACGATACAGGGAGCCCTCGCTACTAGCACAGATACGCAGTATTTT.

CDR3 DNA: TGTGCCAGCAGTCCTGGACGGATCTCTGGGGCCAACGTCCTGACTTTC. Protein: CASSPGRISGANVLTF. V is TRBV27 and J is TRBJ2-6; no reliable D call. V was cut by 5 bases and J by 0 bases, with 11 bases left in between. The length of the CDR3 is 16 residues. The V gene's germline CDR1 is MNHEY and CDR2 SMNVEV (reference sequence).

The CDR3 DNA is TGTGCCAGCAGCCAGCTAAGGGGCCTAGCACATACGCAGTATTTT. Translated, it gives CASSQLRGLAHTQYF. The chain combines TRBV14 with TRBJ2-3; D may be TRBD1 or TRBD2 (5 bases each). Germline V lookup: CDR1 SGHDN, CDR2 FVKESK. The V and J ends lost 3 bases and 7 bases respectively, with 17 bases between them. This CDR3 is built from 15 residues.

In this sample, this clone turned up once. The chain combines TRBV2 with TRBJ2-3; D is undetermined. The CDR3 sequence is 17 residues long. V was pared by 6 bases and J by 2 bases, with 21 bases between. Per the germline V gene, CDR1 is SNHLY and CDR2 is FYNNEI. This chain's CDR3 is CASSDLSAVRNTDTQYF. The CDR3 region has the DNA TGTGCCAGCAGCGACCTTTCTGCTGTGCGTAACACAGATACGCAGTATTTT.

V gene TRBV6-5 combines with J gene TRBJ1-2; the D gene is possibly TRBD1 (5 bases). Germline V CDR1 and CDR2: MNHEY, SVGAGI. The V end was cut by 7 bases, the J end by 2 bases, with 14 bases between. The CDR3 contains 14 residues. The CDR3 is CASTYKGANYGYTF. CDR3 coding DNA: TGTGCCAGCACCTATAAAGGGGCCAACTATGGCTACACCTTC.

CDR3 sequence: CASSLGGRWGGANVLTF. DNA of the CDR3: TGTGCCAGCAGCTTAGGGGGTAGATGGGGTGGGGCCAACGTCCTGACTTTC. The chain links TRBV7-8 to TRBJ2-6; the D is unclear. Germline assignment: CDR1 SGHVS and CDR2 FQNEAQ. The CDR3 is 17 residues long. Trimming left V 1 base short and J 3 bases short, with 13 bases between.

In this sample, this clone turned up once. The chain carries TRBV5-4 and TRBJ2-1; 11 bases map to TRBD2. Germline V CDR1 and CDR2: SGHNT, YYREEE (reference sequence). This CDR3 is built from 16 residues. V was pared by 4 bases and J by 15 bases, with 18 bases of the junction left unmatched. The CDR3 nucleotides are TGTGCCAGCAGCCGCGGGGTTCCGGGACTAGCGGCCCAGCCGTTCTTC. Translated: CASSRGVPGLAAQPFF. Looking up the rest from reference TRBV5-4 and TRBJ2-1 gives the full variable domain: ETGVTQSPTHLIKTRGQQVTLRCSSQSGHNTVSWYQQALGQGPQFIFQYYREEENGRGNFPPRFSGLQFPNYSSELNVNALELDDSALYLCASSRGVPGLAAQPFFGPGTRLTVL.

V is TRBV6-6 and J is TRBJ2-1; D call uncertain. This CDR3 has 11 residues. Germline CDR1 reads MNHNY; CDR2 reads SVGAGI (reference sequence). Trimming cost V 5 bases and J 9 bases, with 8 bases left between them. The CDR3 loop reads CASSRYGEQFF. Written as DNA, the CDR3 is TGTGCCAGCAGTCGGTATGGTGAGCAGTTCTTC.

This chain joins TRBV28 and TRBJ2-5; 7 nucleotides match TRBD1. Germline CDR1 and CDR2: MDHEN and SYDVKM. V shed 2 bases and J 5 bases; nucleotides not matched to a gene: 8. There are 15 residues in the CDR3. DNA for the CDR3: TGTGCCAGCAGTTTAGGCGCAGGGGGTCGGGAGACCCAGTACTTC. Translated: CASSLGAGGRETQYF.

The J gene is TRBJ2-1, the V gene TRBV19; TRBD2 is a possible D gene (6 bases). The CDR3 totals 16 residues. Germline CDR1 reads LNHDA; CDR2 reads SQIVND (reference sequence). Trimming shortened V by 7 bases and J by 2 bases, and 18 bases separated the two germline ends. CDR3 nucleotide sequence: TGTGCCAGTAAAGGGACGGGGCTAGCGACCTACAATGAGCAGTTCTTC. It codes for CASKGTGLATYNEQFF. The full variable domain, completed using reference TRBV19 and TRBJ2-1, is DGGITQSPKYLFRKEGQNVTLSCEQNLNHDAMYWYRQDPGQGLRLIYYSQIVNDFQKGDIAEGYSVSREKKESFPLTVTSAQKNPTAFYLCASKGTGLATYNEQFFGPGTRLTVL.

The chain links TRBV27 to TRBJ2-2, with D unresolved. Deletions cut 6 bases from V and 0 bases from J, with 5 bases between. The CDR3 loop spans 13 amino acids. Germline V CDR1 and CDR2: MNHEY, SMNVEV (reference sequence). For the CDR3, the DNA is TGTGCCAGCAGGGGTGCGAACACCGGGGAGCTGTTTTTT. Encoded protein: CASRGANTGELFF.

V gene TRBV11-2 combines with J gene TRBJ2-7; D possibly corresponds to TRBD1 (5 bases). Germline V lookup: CDR1 SGHAT, CDR2 FQNNGV. The V gene lost 5 bases and the J gene lost 3 bases, with 11 bases spanning the gap. This CDR3 has 13 amino acids. Here the CDR3 DNA reads TGTGCCAGCAGCCCAGGACACTTCTACGAGCAGTACTTC. It translates to CASSPGHFYEQYF.

The chain combines TRBV29-1 with TRBJ2-7; D gene uncertain. Germline V gene lookup returns CDR1 SQVTM and CDR2 ANQGSEA. V was clipped by 6 bases and J by 3 bases, with 21 bases between them. There are 15 residues in the CDR3. The CDR3 nucleotides read TGCAGCGTGCGAACAAAGCAGGAGCCCCACTACGAGCAGTACTTC. It translates to CSVRTKQEPHYEQYF.

This clone was recorded a few times. This sample includes further DNA sequences coding for the same CDR3. V usage is TRBV14 and J usage is TRBJ2-7; D is unresolved. CDR1 and CDR2 (germline): SGHDN, FVKESK. V was trimmed by 3 bases and J by 1 base, leaving 1 base between them. The CDR3 is 11 amino acids. Written as DNA, the CDR3 is TGTGCCAGCAGCCATTCCTACGAGCAGTACTTC. Its protein product is CASSHSYEQYF.

This rearrangement joins TRBV6-5 to TRBJ2-3, with TRBD2 matching 7 bases. The CDR3 length is 15 residues. Germline lookup yields CDR1 MNHEY and CDR2 SVGAGI. V lost 4 bases, J lost 0 bases, and 4 bases stayed unmatched. CDR3 DNA sequence: TGTGCCAGCAGTTTGCTGGGGGGGAGCACAGATACGCAGTATTTT. Protein sequence: CASSLLGGSTDTQYF.

The chain joins TRBV27 to TRBJ2-1, with TRBD2 matching 16 bases. The CDR3 contains 16 residues. After removal of 4 bases from V and 10 bases from J, the junction contained 7 bases not matched to a gene. CDR1 is MNHEY, CDR2 SMNVEV, per germline (reference sequence). The CDR3 here is CASSWGTSGRAREQFF. CDR3 DNA: TGTGCCAGCAGTTGGGGGACTAGCGGGAGGGCCAGGGAGCAGTTCTTC.